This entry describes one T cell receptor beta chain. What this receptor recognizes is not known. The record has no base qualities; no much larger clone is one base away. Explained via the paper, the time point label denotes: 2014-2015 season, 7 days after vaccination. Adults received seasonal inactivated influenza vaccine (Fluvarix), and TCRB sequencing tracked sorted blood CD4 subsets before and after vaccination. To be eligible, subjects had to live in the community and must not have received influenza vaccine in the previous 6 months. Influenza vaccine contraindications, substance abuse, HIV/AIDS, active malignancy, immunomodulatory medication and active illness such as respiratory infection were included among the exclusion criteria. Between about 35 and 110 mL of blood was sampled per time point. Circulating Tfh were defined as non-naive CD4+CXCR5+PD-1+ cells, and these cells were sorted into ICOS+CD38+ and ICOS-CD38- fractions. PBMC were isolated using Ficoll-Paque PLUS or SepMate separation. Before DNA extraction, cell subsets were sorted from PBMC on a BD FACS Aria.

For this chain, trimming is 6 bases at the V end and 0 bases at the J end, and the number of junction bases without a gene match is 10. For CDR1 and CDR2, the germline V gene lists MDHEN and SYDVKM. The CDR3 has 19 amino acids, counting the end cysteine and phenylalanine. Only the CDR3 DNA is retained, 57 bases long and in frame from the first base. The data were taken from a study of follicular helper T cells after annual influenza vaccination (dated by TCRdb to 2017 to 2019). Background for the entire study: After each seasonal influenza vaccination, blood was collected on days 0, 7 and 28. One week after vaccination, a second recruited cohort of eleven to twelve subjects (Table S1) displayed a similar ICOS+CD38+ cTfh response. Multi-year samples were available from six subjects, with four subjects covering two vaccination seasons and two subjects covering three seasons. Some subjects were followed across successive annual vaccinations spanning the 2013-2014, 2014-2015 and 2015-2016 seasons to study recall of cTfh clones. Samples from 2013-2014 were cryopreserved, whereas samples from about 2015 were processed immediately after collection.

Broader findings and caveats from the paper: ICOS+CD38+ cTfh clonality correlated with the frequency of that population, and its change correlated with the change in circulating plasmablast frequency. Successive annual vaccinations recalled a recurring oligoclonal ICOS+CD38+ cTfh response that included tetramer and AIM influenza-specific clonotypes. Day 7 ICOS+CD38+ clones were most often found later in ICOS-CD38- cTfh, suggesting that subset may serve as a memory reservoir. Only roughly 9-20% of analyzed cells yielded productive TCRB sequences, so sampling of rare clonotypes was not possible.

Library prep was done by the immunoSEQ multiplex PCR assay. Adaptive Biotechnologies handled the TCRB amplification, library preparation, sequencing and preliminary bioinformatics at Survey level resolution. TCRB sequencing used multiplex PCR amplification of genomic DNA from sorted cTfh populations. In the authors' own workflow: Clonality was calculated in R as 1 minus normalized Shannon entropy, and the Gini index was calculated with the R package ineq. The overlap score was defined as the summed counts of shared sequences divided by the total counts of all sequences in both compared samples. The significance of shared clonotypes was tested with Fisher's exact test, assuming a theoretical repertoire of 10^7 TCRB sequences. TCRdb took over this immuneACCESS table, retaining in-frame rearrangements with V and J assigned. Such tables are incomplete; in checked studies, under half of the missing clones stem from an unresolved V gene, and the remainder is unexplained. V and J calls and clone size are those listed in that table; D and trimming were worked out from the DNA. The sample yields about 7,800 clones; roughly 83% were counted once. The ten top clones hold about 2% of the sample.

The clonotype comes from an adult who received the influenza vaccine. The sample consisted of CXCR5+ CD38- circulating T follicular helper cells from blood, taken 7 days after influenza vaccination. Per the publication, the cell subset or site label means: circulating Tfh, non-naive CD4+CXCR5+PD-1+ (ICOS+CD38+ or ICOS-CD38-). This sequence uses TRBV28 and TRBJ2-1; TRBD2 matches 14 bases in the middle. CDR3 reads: CASSGLAGGPGSSYNEQFF. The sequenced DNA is TGTGCCAGCAGCGGACTAGCGGGGGGACCGGGGAGCTCCTACAATGAGCAGTTCTTC.